These 9 T cell receptor beta chains were all obtained from the same sample, sequenced in a study of post-analysis software for immune sequencing data. These receptors have no identified antigens. General study points: Patients showed TRBV5-6, TRBV5-1 and TRBV20-1 among five TRBV segments more frequent than in controls.

Carried by the TCR beta cDNA libraries were unique molecular identifiers. TCRdb independently ran MiXCR on the PCR reads; one entry per CDR3 protein. Of 450,000 or so distinct CDR3 sequences in the sample, roughly 45% were seen once. Sequencing was performed on blood. These receptors originate from a girl aged 5-17 years with multiple sclerosis.

V and J are TRBV12-3 or TRBV12-4 and TRBJ2-1, with D perhaps TRBD1 or TRBD2 (6 bases each). The CDR3 loop spans 17 amino acids. V lost 5 bases, J lost 5 bases, and 22 bases lay in between. The DNA for the CDR3 is TGTGCCAGCAGTCACCTCGAGGGGGGAGGCGGAAACAATGAGCAGTTCTTC. Amino acids: CASSHLEGGGGNNEQFF.

The chain has TRBV5-6 and TRBJ2-1, with D possibly TRBD2 on 5 matching bases. V lost 0 bases and J lost 6, with 16 bases in between. The V gene's germline CDR1 is SGHDT and CDR2 YYEEEE. This CDR3 comprises 16 residues. The CDR3 spells CASSLELRVIGNEQFF. As DNA, the CDR3 is TGTGCCAGCAGCTTGGAGCTGCGGGTGATAGGCAATGAGCAGTTCTTC.

This clonotype was seen a handful of times. The rearrangement uses TRBV29-1 and TRBJ2-7, with TRBD1 matching over 9 bases. Germline V lookup: CDR1 SQVTM, CDR2 ANQGSEA. J was trimmed by 5 bases and V by 8 bases; bases with no gene match: 10. The CDR3 consists of 13 residues. The CDR3 region has the DNA TGCAGCACCAGGGACAGGGTCGGCGACGAGCAGTACTTC. As protein: CSTRDRVGDEQYF.

This chain connects TRBV18 to TRBJ1-1, with D perhaps TRBD1 (6 bases). V lost 3 bases, J lost 4 bases, and 15 bases lay in between. Germline V CDR1 and CDR2: KGHSH, LQKENI. The CDR3 has 15 residues. CDR3 nucleotides: TGTGCCAGCTCACCGTCAACAGGGTTAATCACTGAAGCTTTCTTT. Translating gives CASSPSTGLITEAFF.

The V gene is TRBV28, the J gene TRBJ2-3; tentatively, D is TRBD2 (6 bases). Germline CDR1 MDHEN, CDR2 SYDVKM. This CDR3 spans 12 amino acids. The V gene lost 8 bases and the J gene lost 2 bases, with 8 bases spanning the gap. The chain's CDR3 is CASASVTDTQYF. Written as DNA, the CDR3 is TGTGCCAGCGCTAGCGTCACAGATACGCAGTATTTT.

J is TRBJ2-3 and V is TRBV7-9, with 8 bases identical to TRBD2. Unmatched junction bases numbered 4, after V lost 5 bases and J lost 0 bases. Germline V gene lookup returns CDR1 SEHNR and CDR2 FQNEAQ (reference sequence). The CDR3 is 15 amino acids. For the CDR3, the DNA is TGTGCCAGCAGCGCAGCTAGCGGGAGCACAGATACGCAGTATTTT. This sequence encodes CASSAASGSTDTQYF.

This sequence joins TRBV6-4 and TRBJ2-3; D is unresolved. The CDR3 runs to 15 residues. Trimming pared 6 bases from V and 0 bases from J, leaving 13 bases between. CDR1 and CDR2 (germline): MRHNA, SNTAGT. The CDR3 bases are TGTGCCAGCAGACTCGACGTACGGAGCACAGATACGCAGTATTTT. The encoded protein is CASRLDVRSTDTQYF.

The chain combines TRBV4-1 with TRBJ2-7; 8 bases match TRBD2. CDR3 length equals 16 residues. Germline lookup yields CDR1 MGHRA and CDR2 YSYEKL. Trimming at V came to 1 base and at J to 5 bases, leaving 10 bases not matched to a gene. CDR3 nucleotide sequence: TGCGCCAGCAGCCAAGTCCCGCTCGGGAGGGCCAACGAGCAGTACTTC. The encoded protein is CASSQVPLGRANEQYF.

V gene TRBV2 combines with J gene TRBJ1-2; TRBD1 might be the D (5 bases). V was cut by 8 bases and J by 6 bases, with 25 bases left in between. CDR1 and CDR2 (germline): SNHLY, FYNNEI. The CDR3 runs 16 residues. This CDR3 is CASGQRDGRTSNGYTF. Here the CDR3 DNA reads TGTGCCAGCGGACAACGGGACGGCAGAACCAGTAATGGCTACACCTTC.